The T cell receptor (beta chain) under discussion was sequenced for a study of vaccination effects on CD4 cells after COVID-19. Study information: All study participants received two doses of BNT162b2 or mRNA-1273 vaccine. Sample donation by two convalescent patients took place 16 days and one week before vaccination. Study-level findings and limits: The post-vaccine spike-reactive clones of convalescents showed a predominance of new vaccine-induced clones.

Around day 10 of culture, CD4+ T cells were separated out. By PCR, the person was confirmed to have had SARS-CoV-2 infection between March and December 2020. With regard to this clone: The antigen is unknown.

The CDR3 runs 16 residues. Deletions cut 4 bases from V and 2 bases from J, with 21 bases between. Germline assignment: CDR1 SQVTM and CDR2 ANQGSEA. Here immunoSEQ multiplex PCR was the method, and the copy in TCRdb shows in-frame clones only, minus some. The table shows 45,000 or so clones, with around 74% occurring only once. The V gene is TRBV29-1, the J gene TRBJ2-7, with a weak D call TRBD2 (6 bases). Specimen: CD4+ T cells from PBMCs cultured without peptide, collected before COVID-19 vaccination. This receptor was identified in a human donor who had a prior SARS-CoV-2 infection. The CDR3 DNA is TGCAGCGTTGGGGCCGGGCCTAGCGCGACCACCTACGAGCAGTACTTC. Translating it yields CSVGAGPSATTYEQYF.